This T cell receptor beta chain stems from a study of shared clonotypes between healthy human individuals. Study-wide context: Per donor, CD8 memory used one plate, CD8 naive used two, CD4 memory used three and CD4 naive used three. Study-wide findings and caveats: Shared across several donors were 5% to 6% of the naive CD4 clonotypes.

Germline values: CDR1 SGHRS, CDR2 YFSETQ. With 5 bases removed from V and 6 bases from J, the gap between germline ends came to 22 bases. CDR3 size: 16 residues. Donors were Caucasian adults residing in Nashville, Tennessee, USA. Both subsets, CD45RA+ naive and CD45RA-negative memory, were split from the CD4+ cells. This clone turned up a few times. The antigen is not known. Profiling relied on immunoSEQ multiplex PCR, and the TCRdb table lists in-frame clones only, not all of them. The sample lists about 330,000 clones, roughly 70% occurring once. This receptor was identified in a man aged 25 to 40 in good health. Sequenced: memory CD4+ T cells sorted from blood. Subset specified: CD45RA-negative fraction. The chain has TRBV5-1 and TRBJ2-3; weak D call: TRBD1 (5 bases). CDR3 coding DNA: TGCGCCAGCAGGCTTGGAGTCCAGGGTGGGTCGGATACGCAGTATTTT. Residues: CASRLGVQGGSDTQYF.